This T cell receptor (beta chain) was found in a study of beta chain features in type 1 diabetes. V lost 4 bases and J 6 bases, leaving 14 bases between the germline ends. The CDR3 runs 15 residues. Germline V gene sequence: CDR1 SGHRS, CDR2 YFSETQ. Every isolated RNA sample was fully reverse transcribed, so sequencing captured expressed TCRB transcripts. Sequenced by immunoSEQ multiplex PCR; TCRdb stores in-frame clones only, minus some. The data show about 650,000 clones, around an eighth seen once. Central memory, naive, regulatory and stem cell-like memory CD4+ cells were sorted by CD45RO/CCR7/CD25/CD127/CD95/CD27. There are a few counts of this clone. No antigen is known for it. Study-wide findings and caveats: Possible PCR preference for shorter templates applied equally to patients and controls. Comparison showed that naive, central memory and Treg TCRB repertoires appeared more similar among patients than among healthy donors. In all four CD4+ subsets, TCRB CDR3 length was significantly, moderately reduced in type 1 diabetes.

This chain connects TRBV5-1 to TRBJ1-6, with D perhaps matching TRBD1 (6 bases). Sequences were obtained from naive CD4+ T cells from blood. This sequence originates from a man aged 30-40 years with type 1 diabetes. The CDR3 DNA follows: TGCGCCAGCAGCGATCAAGGGGGAGCTAATTCACCCCTCCACTTT. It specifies CASSDQGGANSPLHF.